The entry below describes one T cell receptor (beta chain). The source of the sample is a study of blood T cell repertoires in COVID-19. Study-wide background: T cells, B-cell-depleted T cells, or PBMCs supplied cDNA or gDNA.

Authors' processing steps: By means of reference gene primer amplification, nucleated cell counts were estimated. TCRdb's copy holds only in-frame clones and misses some; the assay was immunoSEQ multiplex PCR. V and J calls plus clone size are reproduced from that table; the DNA served to infer D and trimming. The sample contains 200,000 to 250,000 clones, 80% to 90% of which appear only once. The sequenced material came from peripheral blood. The TCR originated in a man aged 45 to 65 with COVID-19, enrolled during active disease.

This CDR3 is CASRTPGGQETQYF. The CDR3 nucleotides are TGTGCCAGCAGAACTCCGGGGGGACAAGAGACCCAGTACTTC. The V and J genes are TRBV27 and TRBJ2-5; TRBD2 matches 7 bases. J gave up 2 bases and V 6 bases, and 6 bases lay outside the gene matches. Germline assignment: CDR1 MNHEY and CDR2 SMNVEV (reference sequence). CDR3 length equals 14 residues.